The 22 T cell receptor beta chains below all came from one sample that was sequenced in a study of CD4+ T cells in melanoma (dated 2022 in TCRdb). The library was generated by the immunoSEQ multiplex PCR assay. TCRdb took this table from immuneACCESS and kept in-frame rearrangements with V and J called. Such tables lack part of the clones; where checked against another copy, unresolved V genes explain under half of the gap, and the rest is unexplained. This sample has about 140,000 clones in its table, and 85% to 95% of those were observed once. The ten largest clonotypes hold 1.5% of the sample. The receptors originated from a human donor with melanoma.

The J gene is TRBJ2-7, the V gene TRBV11-2; 8 bases line up with TRBD1. The germline V gene has CDR1 SGHAT and CDR2 FQNNGV. This CDR3 is built from 15 residues. Trimming at V came to 4 bases and at J to 4 bases, leaving 9 bases not matched to a gene. CDR3 coding DNA: TGTGCCAGCAGCTCCGACAGGGGACTTGGATACGAGCAGTACTTC. This codes for CASSSDRGLGYEQYF.

CDR3 in DNA: TGTGCCAGCAGCTTAAGGGGCGGGGGGACCACAGATACGCAGTATTTT. Encoded protein: CASSLRGGGTTDTQYF. The genes are TRBV7-3 and TRBJ2-3; TRBD2 aligns across 8 bases. The germline gives CDR1 SGHTA, CDR2 FQGTGA. V lost 1 base to trimming and J lost 2 bases; unmatched junction nucleotides: 5. The CDR3 sequence is 16 residues long.

The CDR3 spells CASSQETAEETQYF. In nucleotides, the CDR3 is TGCGCCAGCAGCCAAGAGACAGCTGAAGAGACCCAGTACTTC. This chain uses TRBV4-1 with TRBJ2-5; possible D gene TRBD1, 5 bases. CDR1 MGHRA and CDR2 YSYEKL come from the germline V gene. The CDR3 is 14 residues long. Trimming cost V 0 bases and J 3 bases, with 8 bases left between them.

This rearrangement joins TRBV30 to TRBJ1-4, with 8 bases identical to TRBD1. After removal of 3 bases from V and 4 bases from J, the junction contained 4 bases not matched to a gene. CDR1 is GTSNPN and CDR2 is SVGIG in the germline V gene (reference sequence). The CDR3 contains 14 residues. CDR3 nucleotide sequence: TGTGCCTGGAGCCGGACAGGGATTAATGAAAAACTGTTTTTT. Translating it yields CAWSRTGINEKLFF.

V gene TRBV7-3 combines with J gene TRBJ2-5; D call uncertain. This CDR3 spans 13 amino acids. The V gene lost 3 bases and the J gene lost 2 bases, with 7 bases spanning the gap. Germline values: CDR1 SGHTA, CDR2 FQGTGA. CDR3 region: CASSFFNQETQYF. The DNA of the CDR3 is TGTGCCAGCAGCTTTTTTAATCAAGAGACCCAGTACTTC. Looking up the rest from reference TRBV7-3 and TRBJ2-5 gives the full variable domain: GAGVSQTPSNKVTEKGKYVELRCDPISGHTALYWYRQSLGQGPEFLIYFQGTGAADDSGLPNDRFFAVRPEGSVSTLKIQRTERGDSAVYLCASSFFNQETQYFGPGTRLLVL.

In this sample, this clone turned up once. This chain connects TRBV11-2 to TRBJ1-3; possible D gene TRBD1, 5 bases. Trimming took off 4 bases at V and 2 bases at J, with 15 bases between the two ends. The length of the CDR3 is 16 residues. The germline gives CDR1 SGHAT, CDR2 FQNNGV. The DNA for the CDR3 is TGTGCCAGCAGCTCCCTCGGGACCCACGCTGGAAACACCATATATTTT. Translated: CASSSLGTHAGNTIYF.

The chain employs TRBV4-1 and TRBJ2-5, with a tentative D call TRBD1 (5 bases). V was pared by 5 bases and J by 3 bases, with 16 bases between. Germline V gene sequence: CDR1 MGHRA, CDR2 YSYEKL. The CDR3 spans 15 residues. The CDR3 DNA is TGCGCCAGCAGCGTTGCCAGGGTAGGCGAAGAGACCCAGTACTTC. Translation: CASSVARVGEETQYF.

The V gene is TRBV27, the J gene TRBJ2-7, with TRBD1 matching over 8 bases. Losses at the gene ends were 8 bases for V and 6 bases for J; bases not matched to a gene: 9. From germline, CDR1 is MNHEY and CDR2 SMNVEV (reference sequence). This CDR3 is 13 amino acids long. The CDR3 DNA sequence: TGTGCCAGCCTATCTCATACAGGGGGCGAGCAGTACTTC. Its translation is CASLSHTGGEQYF.

The chain combines TRBV5-8 with TRBJ1-1; a possible D gene is TRBD1 (6 bases). CDR1 and CDR2 (germline): SGHTS, YDEGEE. This CDR3 has 15 residues. The V end was cut by 5 bases, the J end by 0 bases, with 14 bases between. The CDR3 sequence: CASRRYRAMNTEAFF. The DNA for the CDR3 is TGTGCCAGCAGACGATACAGGGCAATGAACACTGAAGCTTTCTTT.

This clone was picked up one time. The rearrangement links TRBV2 to TRBJ1-2, with D unresolved. CDR3 length: 15 amino acids. Germline loops: CDR1 SNHLY, CDR2 FYNNEI. With 7 bases removed from V and 2 bases from J, the gap between germline ends came to 17 bases. CDR3 DNA: TGTGCCAGCACTCGGCAGCATCTTACAAACTATGGCTACACCTTC. Its translation is CASTRQHLTNYGYTF.

The rearrangement links TRBV7-2 to TRBJ2-5; 16 bases agree with TRBD2. Trimming at V came to 5 bases and at J to 4 bases, leaving 4 bases not matched to a gene. This CDR3 has 16 amino acids. Germline CDR1 reads SGHTA; CDR2 reads FQGNSA. CDR3 in DNA: TGTGCCAGCAGCCGGGGACTAGCGGGGGGGCGAGAGACCCAGTACTTC. Its protein is CASSRGLAGGRETQYF.

The chain combines TRBV2 with TRBJ1-3; D is ambiguous. With 3 bases removed from V and 4 bases from J, the gap between germline ends came to 10 bases. This CDR3 comprises 14 residues. Germline V CDR1 and CDR2: SNHLY, FYNNEI. Here the CDR3 reads CASSDGSGGNTIYF. Written as DNA, the CDR3 is TGTGCCAGCAGTGATGGCAGCGGGGGAAACACCATATATTTT.

In DNA, the CDR3 is TGTGCCAGCAGCTTGTCCGGGGGTAGCACAGATACGCAGTATTTT. This translates into CASSLSGGSTDTQYF. J is TRBJ2-3 and V is TRBV5-4, with D possibly matching TRBD2 (6 bases). This CDR3 spans 15 amino acids. The V gene's germline CDR1 is SGHNT and CDR2 YYREEE (reference sequence). V shed 1 base and J shed 0 bases, with 9 bases lying between them.

This chain connects TRBV7-9 to TRBJ2-2; D is ambiguous. The CDR3 extends over 13 amino acids. CDR1 is SEHNR and CDR2 is FQNEAQ in the germline V gene (reference sequence). Trimming took off 3 bases at V and 4 bases at J, with 6 bases between the two ends. This CDR3 reads CASSFPATGELFF. The CDR3 coding sequence is TGTGCCAGCAGCTTCCCGGCCACCGGGGAGCTGTTTTTT.

J is TRBJ1-5 and V is TRBV19, with 8 positions matching TRBD1. This CDR3 has 18 amino acids. Germline-derived CDR1 and CDR2 are LNHDA and SQIVND (reference sequence). Trimming removed 5 bases from V and 0 bases from J; junction bases left unmatched: 12. This CDR3 is CASSPSYRGDFSNQPQHF. The CDR3 bases are TGTGCCAGTAGTCCCTCATACAGGGGGGATTTTAGCAATCAGCCCCAGCATTTT. The entire variable domain, with the rest obtained from reference TRBV19 and TRBJ1-5, is as follows: DGGITQSPKYLFRKEGQNVTLSCEQNLNHDAMYWYRQDPGQGLRLIYYSQIVNDFQKGDIAEGYSVSREKKESFPLTVTSAQKNPTAFYLCASSPSYRGDFSNQPQHFGDGTRLSIL.

The chain is built from TRBV7-2 and TRBJ1-6; D remains ambiguous. V was clipped by 3 bases and J by 9 bases, with 6 bases between them. Looked up from germline, CDR1 is SGHTA and CDR2 is FQGNSA. The CDR3 sequence is 12 residues long. DNA for the CDR3: TGTGCCAGCAGCTTTTCAGTTTCACCCCTCCACTTT. Translation: CASSFSVSPLHF.

The V and J genes are TRBV7-9 and TRBJ1-1; D possibly corresponds to TRBD1 (6 bases). The CDR3 has 13 residues. Trimming took 0 bases from V and 5 from J, leaving 7 bases between them. Germline loops: CDR1 SEHNR, CDR2 FQNEAQ (reference sequence). CDR3 amino acids: CASSLAGQTEAFF. CDR3 bases: TGTGCCAGCAGCTTAGCGGGACAAACTGAAGCTTTCTTT. Based on the CDR3 plus reference TRBV7-9 and TRBJ1-1, the full variable domain is DTGVSQNPRHKITKRGQNVTFRCDPISEHNRLYWYRQTLGQGPEFLTYFQNEAQLEKSRLLSDRFSAERPKGSFSTLEIQRTEQGDSAMYLCASSLAGQTEAFFGQGTRLTVV.

The rearrangement uses TRBV9 and TRBJ1-1, with 8 nucleotides matching TRBD1. This CDR3 region has 14 residues. Trimming cost V 4 bases and J 5 bases; bases outside gene matches: 7. Germline-derived CDR1 and CDR2 are SGDLS and YYNGEE. In DNA, the CDR3 is TGTGCCAGCAGCTCTCAACAGGGGGGGACTGAAGCTTTCTTT. It translates to CASSSQQGGTEAFF.

This clone appeared once. The V gene is TRBV29-1, the J gene TRBJ1-1, with D unclear. With 8 bases removed from V and 2 bases from J, the gap between germline ends came to 24 bases. Germline V lookup: CDR1 SQVTM, CDR2 ANQGSEA. The CDR3 is 16 amino acids. CDR3 bases: TGCAGCTCCAAAGGACGGAAGCCTCCATTCAACACTGAAGCTTTCTTT. Its protein product is CSSKGRKPPFNTEAFF. Complete variable domain (other parts from reference TRBV29-1 and TRBJ1-1): SAVISQKPSRDICQRGTSLTIQCQVDSQVTMMFWYRQQPGQSLTLIATANQGSEATYESGFVIDKFPISRPNLTFSTLTVSNMSPEDSSIYLCSSKGRKPPFNTEAFFGQGTRLTVV.

The CDR3 DNA is TGTGCCAGCAGTGCAGAAGTAAAAGAGACCCAGTACTTC. Protein: CASSAEVKETQYF. This chain connects TRBV2 to TRBJ2-5; the D is unclear. Germline V gives CDR1 SNHLY, CDR2 FYNNEI. The CDR3 runs 13 residues. Trimming pared 4 bases from V and 3 bases from J, leaving 9 bases between. Full variable domain (remainder filled in from reference TRBV2 and TRBJ2-5): EPEVTQTPSHQVTQMGQEVILRCVPISNHLYFYWYRQILGQKVEFLVSFYNNEISEKSEIFDDQFSVERPDGSNFTLKIRSTKLEDSAMYFCASSAEVKETQYFGPGTRLLVL.

The chain recombines TRBV19 with TRBJ1-6, with 7 positions matching TRBD1. The ends lost 5 bases at V and 8 bases at J; junction bases unmatched: 9. This CDR3 region has 15 residues. Per germline, CDR1 LNHDA and CDR2 SQIVND (reference sequence). CDR3 in DNA: TGTGCCAGTAGTGTCACCGGGACAGCCGATTCACCCCTCCACTTT. It yields the protein CASSVTGTADSPLHF.

The V gene is TRBV7-9, the J gene TRBJ1-3; D is perhaps TRBD1 (6 bases). The CDR3 sequence is 17 residues long. Germline lookup yields CDR1 SEHNR and CDR2 FQNEAQ (reference sequence). The germline V and J ends were trimmed by 5 bases and 0 bases, with 17 bases remaining between them. DNA of the CDR3: TGTGCCAGCAGCCTCCTTCATGGACAGAGCTCTGGAAACACCATATATTTT. It yields the protein CASSLLHGQSSGNTIYF.